This T cell receptor (beta chain) was captured in a study of metastatic and nonmetastatic thyroid tumors. Not a single patient had been given any form of treatment at any point before undergoing thyroid surgery. From germline, CDR1 is DFQATT and CDR2 SNEGSKA (reference sequence). The CDR3 runs 15 residues. The V and J ends lost 6 bases and 0 bases respectively, with 15 bases between them. TCRdb re-processed the PCR reads through MiXCR. Of 11,000 or so clones in the sample, around a quarter were seen once. The receptor was derived from a female donor with papillary thyroid cancer or a benign thyroid nodule (not recorded which). Some clones in this sample may be carry-over from other donors' samples. The chain has TRBV20-1 and TRBJ2-1; D possibly uses TRBD1 or TRBD2 (5 bases each). The sequenced sample consisted of tumor tissue. In nucleotides, the CDR3 is TGCAGTGCGCCAGGGACGTTAGACTCCTACAATGAGCAGTTCTTC. Translation gives CSAPGTLDSYNEQFF.